This T cell receptor (beta chain) was recovered during a study of T cell clones after liver transplantation. Germline assignment: CDR1 SGHAT and CDR2 FQNNGV. V was shortened by 0 bases and J by 6 bases, with 8 bases between the two germline ends. There are 14 residues in the CDR3. Clones were read by immunoSEQ multiplex PCR, and TCRdb kept only the in-frame ones, dropping some. The data hold 45,000 to 60,000 clones, with approximately 70% observed a single time. The sequence came from a human patient who received a liver transplant. Some T cells may be provided by the graft donor. The J gene is TRBJ2-2, the V gene TRBV11-2; no clear D. This material consisted of CD4+ T cells from blood, taken at the approximately 16-month timepoint. The CDR3 protein is CASSLDLASGELFF. The CDR3 DNA reads as TGTGCCAGCAGCTTAGATCTTGCGTCCGGGGAGCTGTTTTTT.